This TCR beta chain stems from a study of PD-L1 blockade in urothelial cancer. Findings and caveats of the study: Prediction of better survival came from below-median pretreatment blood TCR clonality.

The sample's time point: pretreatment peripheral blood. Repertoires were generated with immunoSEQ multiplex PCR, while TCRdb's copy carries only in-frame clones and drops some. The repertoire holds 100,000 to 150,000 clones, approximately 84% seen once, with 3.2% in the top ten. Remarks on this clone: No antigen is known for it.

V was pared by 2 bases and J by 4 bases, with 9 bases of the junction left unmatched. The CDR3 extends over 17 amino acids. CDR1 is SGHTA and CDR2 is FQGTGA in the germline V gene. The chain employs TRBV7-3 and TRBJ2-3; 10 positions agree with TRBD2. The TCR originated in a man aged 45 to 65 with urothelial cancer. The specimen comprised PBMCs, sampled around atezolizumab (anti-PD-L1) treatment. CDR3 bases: TGTGCCAGCAGCTTAGGGACTAGCGTCTATGGGGCAGATACGCAGTATTTT. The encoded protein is CASSLGTSVYGADTQYF.